These 24 T cell receptor beta chains were sequenced from one sample in a study of breast tumors, draining lymph nodes, adjacent tissues (dated by TCRdb to about 2016). Library preparation used multiplex PCR. Sequencing used an Illumina HiSeq 2000. TCRdb's own reprocessing of the public reads used fastp at Q25 and MiXCR and kept productive beta chains. All rows with the same CDR3 protein become a single entry with the most common DNA and genes. This sample lists thousands of distinct CDR3 sequences; around 42% were detected once. The biggest ten clones account for 14% of the sample. The sample taken for sequencing was tumor-adjacent breast tissue. These receptors were obtained from a female donor with breast cancer. Some clones in this sample may be carry-over from other donors' samples.

The table lists this clonotype with many counts. V is TRBV28 and J is TRBJ2-3, with 10 bases fitting TRBD2. There are 16 residues in the CDR3. The V segment lost 6 bases and the J segment 2 bases; nucleotides outside the gene matches: 8. Germline V gene sequence: CDR1 MDHEN, CDR2 SYDVKM. CDR3 protein: CASSRPGLADTDTQYF. The CDR3, as DNA: TGTGCCAGCAGCCGTCCAGGACTAGCGGACACAGATACGCAGTATTTT.

By share of the sample, this clonotype is large. V gene TRBV10-3 combines with J gene TRBJ1-6; D perhaps matches TRBD1 (5 bases). The germline V gene encodes CDR1 ENHRY and CDR2 SYGVKD. V lost 4 bases, J lost 6 bases, and 7 bases lay in between. The CDR3 is made up of 13 amino acids. The CDR3 region is CAISAQGNSPLHF. In nucleotides, the CDR3 is TGTGCCATCAGTGCTCAGGGTAATTCACCCCTCCACTTT.

Concerning this clonotype itself: Lacking the conserved final phenylalanine or tryptophan, this CDR3 likely reflects a read error. The chain is built from TRBV11-3 and TRBJ2-1; a weak D match, TRBD1 (5 bases). From germline, CDR1 is SGHNT and CDR2 YENEEA. The CDR3 is 15 amino acids. CDR3 amino acids: CASSQGRSSYNEQFL. CDR3 nucleotides: TGTGCTAGCAGCCAGGGTCGAAGCTCCTACAATGAGCAGTTCTTA.

This clonotype was observed many times. The chain employs TRBV28 and TRBJ1-2; 7 nucleotides agree with TRBD1. This CDR3 comprises 13 residues. The germline CDR1 and CDR2 sequences are MDHEN and SYDVKM. V shed 7 bases, J shed 3 bases, and the junction held 5 bases outside the gene matches. CDR3 DNA: TGTGCCAGCAATGAGGGGGCGGACTATGGCTACACCTTC. This gives the protein CASNEGADYGYTF.

By share of the sample, this clonotype is medium-sized (0.01 to 0.1%). This chain connects TRBV20-1 to TRBJ2-3; 11 nucleotides line up with TRBD2. The CDR3 spans 12 residues. CDR1 is DFQATT, CDR2 SNEGSKA, per germline (reference sequence). V was clipped by 5 bases and J by 10 bases; unmatched bases: 5. This CDR3 is CSAPTSGSAQYF. The CDR3, as DNA: TGCAGTGCTCCAACTAGCGGGAGTGCGCAGTATTTT.

This clonotype was picked up many times. This chain connects TRBV6-4 to TRBJ1-5; D remains ambiguous. This CDR3 spans 13 amino acids. The germline V and J ends were trimmed by 4 bases and 4 bases, with 8 bases remaining between them. Germline CDR1 MRHNA, CDR2 SNTAGT. CDR3 DNA: TGTGCCAGCAGTGCCACCAAAAATCAGCCCCAGCATTTT. It encodes CASSATKNQPQHF.

Sample share makes this clonotype medium-sized. This rearrangement joins TRBV20-1 to TRBJ2-1; 10 positions match TRBD2. J was trimmed by 5 bases and V by 0 bases; bases with no gene match: 1. The CDR3 totals 14 residues. From germline, CDR1 is DFQATT and CDR2 SNEGSKA (reference sequence). CDR3 in amino acids: CSARDGTSDNEQFF. CDR3 nucleotide sequence: TGCAGTGCTAGAGATGGGACTAGCGACAATGAGCAGTTCTTC.

This clonotype was observed at least ten times. V is TRBV27 and J is TRBJ2-2; perhaps TRBD1 as D (6 bases). V was pared by 5 bases and J by 2 bases, with 18 bases between. The CDR3 runs 17 residues. CDR1 is MNHEY, CDR2 SMNVEV, per germline (reference sequence). In DNA form, the CDR3 reads TGTGCCAGCAGTGGCCGACTATGGGGGACAAACACCGGGGAGCTGTTTTTT. It specifies CASSGRLWGTNTGELFF.

This chain joins TRBV24-1 and TRBJ1-5; maybe TRBD1 (6 bases). This CDR3 is 18 amino acids long. With 9 bases removed from V and 2 bases from J, the gap between germline ends came to 25 bases. CDR1 is KGHDR, CDR2 SFDVKD, per germline. Here the CDR3 reads CATGGGRGSRLGNQPQHF. The CDR3 bases are TGTGCCACCGGCGGCGGCAGGGGTTCTAGGCTAGGCAATCAGCCCCAGCATTTT.

This clonotype was counted many times. This sequence joins TRBV28 and TRBJ2-7; 7 bases are a match to TRBD1. This CDR3 is 16 amino acids long. Per germline, CDR1 MDHEN and CDR2 SYDVKM. Trimming cost V 3 bases and J 0 bases; bases outside gene matches: 8. In DNA, the CDR3 is TGTGCCAGCAGTTTCCTCCACGGGACAGACTCCTACGAGCAGTACTTC. Residues: CASSFLHGTDSYEQYF.

This clonotype was seen ten or more times. This rearrangement joins TRBV28 to TRBJ1-5; 10 bases align to TRBD1. J was trimmed by 10 bases and V by 6 bases; bases with no gene match: 12. In germline, CDR1 is MDHEN, CDR2 SYDVKM. This CDR3 is built from 15 residues. In nucleotides, the CDR3 is TGTGCCAGCAGCCCCCCGGACAGGGGGTCCCGACCCCAGCATTTT. It specifies CASSPPDRGSRPQHF.

By its share, this clonotype is medium-sized. The V call is TRBV5-8, the J call TRBJ1-6; D remains ambiguous. Deletions cut 2 bases from V and 10 bases from J, with 13 bases between. The CDR3 has 14 residues. Germline V gives CDR1 SGHTS, CDR2 YDEGEE. The CDR3 loop reads CASSFERSPSPLHF. The CDR3 nucleotides are TGTGCCAGCAGCTTCGAACGGTCCCCGTCACCCCTCCACTTT.

This clonotype was observed many times. The chain employs TRBV5-6 and TRBJ1-5, with 7 bases lining up with TRBD1. The CDR3 has 15 residues. The germline CDR1 and CDR2 sequences are SGHDT and YYEEEE. J gave up 6 bases and V 0 bases, and 6 bases lay outside the gene matches. The CDR3 DNA sequence: TGTGCCAGCAGCTTGGGGACAGGCCTTCGTCAGCCCCAGCATTTT. This translates into CASSLGTGLRQPQHF.

This rearrangement joins TRBV19 to TRBJ2-5; no clear D gene. CDR3 length equals 13 residues. Germline V gene data show CDR1 as LNHDA and CDR2 as SQIVND (reference sequence). Deletions cut 6 bases from V and 5 bases from J, with 13 bases between. CDR3 coding DNA: TGTGCCAGTAGCATGACTGGCCGGGAGACCCAGTACTTC. Its translation: CASSMTGRETQYF.

The V and J genes are TRBV20-1 and TRBJ2-7, with TRBD1 matching over 8 bases. The CDR3 runs to 13 residues. J lost 2 bases, V lost 6 bases, and 6 bases had no gene match. Germline V CDR1 and CDR2: DFQATT, SNEGSKA (reference sequence). CDR3 nucleotides: TGCAGTGCGTCCGGGACAGGCCCCTACGAGCAGTACTTC. Translation gives CSASGTGPYEQYF.

The rearrangement uses TRBV7-2 and TRBJ2-7; the D gene is possibly TRBD1 (6 bases). The CDR3 spans 14 residues. V was cut by 5 bases and J by 4 bases, with 15 bases left in between. The germline gives CDR1 SGHTA, CDR2 FQGNSA. CDR3 residues: CASSPLTGPYEQYF. CDR3 in DNA: TGTGCCAGCAGCCCCCTGACAGGCCCTTACGAGCAGTACTTC.

This clonotype appeared many times. This chain connects TRBV5-1 to TRBJ2-7, with TRBD1 identical over 10 bases. The CDR3 has 15 residues. Germline V gives CDR1 SGHRS, CDR2 YFSETQ. J lost 4 bases, V lost 4 bases, and 8 bases had no gene match. This CDR3 is CASSHPGTGVYEQYF. CDR3 bases: TGCGCCAGCAGCCACCCCGGGACAGGGGTATACGAGCAGTACTTC.

This clonotype was counted at least ten times. The chain couples TRBV5-1 to TRBJ2-1; a weak D match, TRBD2 (5 bases). Trimming stripped 4 bases from V and 4 bases from J, with 9 bases between. The CDR3 extends over 13 amino acids. Germline CDR1 SGHRS, CDR2 YFSETQ. The DNA of the CDR3 is TGCGCCAGCAGCGGACGGGGATACAATGAGCAGTTCTTC. It codes for CASSGRGYNEQFF.

Regarding this clonotype: A junction boundary mismatches the germline segment, possibly from a read error. V gene TRBV12-3 or TRBV12-4 combines with J gene TRBJ2-2; D may be TRBD2 (5 bases). The CDR3 length is 12 residues. The DNA of the CDR3 is TGTGCCAGCAGTTTCAGGACCGGGGAGCTGCTTTTT. Its translation is CASSFRTGELLF.

V gene TRBV11-3 combines with J gene TRBJ2-5; D is tentatively TRBD1 or TRBD2 (6 bases each). Germline V gene data show CDR1 as SGHNT and CDR2 as YENEEA. V dropped 3 bases and J dropped 0 bases, with 14 bases sitting between them. CDR3 length equals 16 residues. The CDR3 loop reads CASSFYREVYQETQYF. The CDR3, as DNA: TGTGCCAGCAGCTTTTACAGGGAGGTTTACCAAGAGACCCAGTACTTC.

By sample share, this clonotype is medium-sized. The chain is built from TRBV5-1 and TRBJ1-6, with a weak D call TRBD1 (6 bases). The CDR3 spans 15 residues. Germline CDR1 reads SGHRS; CDR2 reads YFSETQ. V lost 5 bases and J lost 6, with 15 bases in between. The CDR3 protein is CASRQGMSSNSPLHF. CDR3 bases: TGCGCCAGCAGACAGGGCATGAGTTCTAATTCACCCCTCCACTTT. The full variable domain, rest sourced from reference TRBV5-1 and TRBJ1-6, is KAGVTQTPRYLIKTRGQQVTLSCSPISGHRSVSWYQQTPGQGLQFLFEYFSETQRNKGNFPGRFSGRQFSNSRSEMNVSTLELGDSALYLCASRQGMSSNSPLHFGNGTRLTVT.

The chain is built from TRBV11-3 and TRBJ2-1; 8 bases are shared with TRBD2. Unmatched junction bases numbered 4, after V lost 6 bases and J lost 3 bases. The CDR3 is 14 residues long. The germline gives CDR1 SGHNT, CDR2 YENEEA. DNA of the CDR3: TGTGCCAGCAGGTTTAGCGGGGACTACAATGAGCAGTTCTTC. Protein: CASRFSGDYNEQFF.

The chain carries TRBV5-1 and TRBJ2-3, with 10 bases matching TRBD2. In germline, CDR1 is SGHRS, CDR2 YFSETQ. The trim removed 4 bases at V and 4 bases at J, leaving 3 bases unmatched. The CDR3 is made up of 14 amino acids. Here the CDR3 reads CASSPGLAADTQYF. In DNA, the CDR3 is TGCGCCAGCAGCCCCGGACTAGCGGCAGATACGCAGTATTTT.

This clonotype showed up just a few times. This chain links TRBV11-2 with TRBJ2-3; D is possibly TRBD1 or TRBD2 (6 bases each). The CDR3 covers 14 residues. The germline V gene has CDR1 SGHAT and CDR2 FQNNGV. Trimming stripped 0 bases from V and 3 bases from J, with 7 bases between. CDR3 nucleotides: TGTGCCAGCAGCTTAGAAGGGGGGACAGATACGCAGTATTTT. It translates to CASSLEGGTDTQYF.